This TCR beta chain was sequenced for a study of T cells in Graves' hyperthyroidism and ophthalmopathy. RNA transcripts yielded amplified TCR beta CDR3 regions. In the first-round RT-PCR of the TCR CDR3, the HTBI primer set was used. TCRdb reprocessed the multiplex PCR reads via MiXCR and lists one record per CDR3 protein. The table shows hundreds of thousands of distinct CDR3 sequences, with around 39% occurring only once. The study enrolled patients aged 18 to 65 with newly diagnosed hyperthyroidism of under 2 months' duration. In germline, CDR1 is SQVTM, CDR2 ANQGSEA. V lost 5 bases and J 9 bases, leaving 8 bases between the germline ends. The CDR3 loop spans 10 amino acids. In the case of this clonotype: What it recognizes is unknown.

Study outcomes and limitations: Blood also contained most expanded thyroid clonotypes above 0.001.

This receptor was identified in a man aged 18 to 30 with Graves' hyperthyroidism. This chain links TRBV29-1 with TRBJ2-1, with D hard to call. Source material: blood. The CDR3 is CSVIASEQFF. The CDR3 region has the DNA TGCAGCGTTATTGCCTCTGAGCAGTTCTTC.